The 32 T cell receptor beta chains listed next were all sequenced from one sample in a study of blood T cell repertoires in COVID-19. Assay: immunoSEQ multiplex PCR; the TCRdb copy retains only in-frame clones and omits some. The repertoire holds around 90,000 clones, with roughly 77% as singletons. Sequencing input: peripheral blood. All receptors derive from a human donor in a cohort sampled during active COVID-19.

The genes are TRBV6-6 and TRBJ1-1; D remains unclear. This CDR3 contains 13 residues. The V and J ends lost 2 bases and 2 bases respectively, with 6 bases between them. From germline, CDR1 is MNHNY and CDR2 SVGAGI (reference sequence). CDR3 coding DNA: TGTGCCAGCAGTTACGCGGTAAACACTGAAGCTTTCTTT. This encodes CASSYAVNTEAFF.

The chain links TRBV14 to TRBJ1-4, with 7 bases aligning to TRBD1. The ends lost 2 bases at V and 8 bases at J; junction bases unmatched: 8. In germline, CDR1 is SGHDN, CDR2 FVKESK. The CDR3 runs to 15 residues. For the CDR3, the DNA is TGTGCCAGCAGCCAAAACCGGGGACAGACCGAAAAACTGTTTTTT. As protein: CASSQNRGQTEKLFF.

This clone was detected a few times. At one end, the junction sequence differs from germline, possibly due to a read error. CDR3 nucleotides: TGTGCTAGCAGCCCCTTTGAGACAGGGGTGATTCGGACTGAAGCTTTCTTT. Translating it yields CASSPFETGVIRTEAFF. This chain joins TRBV7-7 and TRBJ1-1; 8 bases are shared with TRBD1. This CDR3 contains 17 residues. Per germline, CDR1 SSHAT and CDR2 FNYEAQ (reference sequence).

This sequence joins TRBV11-2 and TRBJ2-7; weak D call: TRBD2 (6 bases). Germline lookup yields CDR1 SGHAT and CDR2 FQNNGV. CDR3 length: 14 residues. V shed 2 bases and J shed 3 bases, with 11 bases lying between them. For the CDR3, the DNA is TGTGCCAGCAGCTTAAGGGACTGGGGCTACGAGCAGTACTTC. Translated, it gives CASSLRDWGYEQYF.

This chain joins TRBV5-1 and TRBJ2-1; 11 nucleotides align to TRBD2. CDR1 SGHRS and CDR2 YFSETQ come from the germline V gene. The CDR3 runs to 15 residues. The V segment lost 7 bases and the J segment 5 bases; nucleotides outside the gene matches: 8. The CDR3 is CASHLLAGGHNEQFF. DNA for the CDR3: TGCGCCAGCCACCTCCTAGCGGGGGGACACAATGAGCAGTTCTTC.

The V call is TRBV7-8, the J call TRBJ1-4; D is possibly TRBD1 (6 bases). Germline CDR1 SGHVS, CDR2 FQNEAQ. CDR3 length: 13 residues. V was trimmed by 5 bases and J by 8 bases, leaving 12 bases between them. The CDR3 loop is CASSRGQDEKLFF. DNA of the CDR3: TGTGCCAGCAGCCGGGGGCAGGACGAAAAACTGTTTTTT.

The chain carries TRBV6-1 and TRBJ1-6, with TRBD1 identical over 10 bases. J lost 11 bases, V lost 1 base, and 8 bases had no gene match. The CDR3 contains 16 residues. Germline V gives CDR1 MNHNS, CDR2 SASEGT. The CDR3 sequence is CASSEGLGTGEAPLHF. The CDR3 DNA reads as TGTGCCAGCAGTGAAGGTTTAGGGACAGGGGAAGCACCCCTCCACTTT.

This clone was counted a few times. The genes are TRBV9 and TRBJ2-3, with 7 bases identical to TRBD2. The ends lost 4 bases at V and 2 bases at J; junction bases unmatched: 10. There are 16 residues in the CDR3. Germline CDR1 SGDLS, CDR2 YYNGEE. DNA of the CDR3: TGTGCCAGCAGCCCCCGGGCTAGCGGTACCACAGATACGCAGTATTTT. It specifies CASSPRASGTTDTQYF.

The chain employs TRBV11-2 and TRBJ2-2; no clear D. The V gene lost 5 bases and the J gene lost 4 bases, with 14 bases spanning the gap. Germline V gene sequence: CDR1 SGHAT, CDR2 FQNNGV. The CDR3 extends over 15 amino acids. As DNA, the CDR3 is TGTGCCAGCAGCCCCCGGGTGAAAACCACCGGGGAGCTGTTTTTT. It translates to CASSPRVKTTGELFF.

The chain is built from TRBV21-1 and TRBJ2-7; the table calls TRBD2, which could not be checked here. TRBV21-1 is a recognized pseudogene. This CDR3 has 11 residues. The CDR3 region is CASPPSDERYF. In nucleotides, the CDR3 is TGTGCCAGCCCCCCCAGCGATGAGCGGTACTTC.

The V and J genes are TRBV2 and TRBJ1-2, with D possibly TRBD1 on 6 matching bases. Germline loops: CDR1 SNHLY, CDR2 FYNNEI. The CDR3 totals 12 residues. V was clipped by 10 bases and J by 5 bases, with 14 bases between them. CDR3 in amino acids: CAIIKQGYGYTF. The DNA for the CDR3 is TGTGCCATCATAAAGCAGGGGTATGGCTACACCTTC. Filled out from reference TRBV2 and TRBJ1-2, the complete variable domain reads EPEVTQTPSHQVTQMGQEVILRCVPISNHLYFYWYRQILGQKVEFLVSFYNNEISEKSEIFDDQFSVERPDGSNFTLKIRSTKLEDSAMYFCAIIKQGYGYTFGSGTRLTVV.

The V and J genes are TRBV5-1 and TRBJ2-1; 10 bases are shared with TRBD2. From germline, CDR1 is SGHRS and CDR2 YFSETQ. This CDR3 region has 15 residues. V gave up 5 bases and J gave up 5 bases; unmatched junction bases: 7. The DNA of the CDR3 is TGCGCCAGCAGGCTCGGTACTAGCGGGGACAATGAGCAGTTCTTC. Translating gives CASRLGTSGDNEQFF. Together with reference TRBV5-1 and TRBJ2-1, the CDR3 gives the full variable domain: KAGVTQTPRYLIKTRGQQVTLSCSPISGHRSVSWYQQTPGQGLQFLFEYFSETQRNKGNFPGRFSGRQFSNSRSEMNVSTLELGDSALYLCASRLGTSGDNEQFFGPGTRLTVL.

The rearrangement joins TRBV6-6 to TRBJ2-3; D is possibly TRBD2 (6 bases). The CDR3 contains 14 residues. Germline lookup yields CDR1 MNHNY and CDR2 SVGAGI (reference sequence). Trimming shortened V by 5 bases and J by 3 bases, and 12 bases separated the two germline ends. CDR3 bases: TGTGCCAGCAGTCCTCCGGGGGTGACAGATACGCAGTATTTT. Translation gives CASSPPGVTDTQYF.

V usage is TRBV19 and J usage is TRBJ2-7, with 7 nucleotides matching TRBD1. CDR1 is LNHDA, CDR2 SQIVND, per germline (reference sequence). V shed 6 bases and J 3 bases; nucleotides not matched to a gene: 5. CDR3 length equals 13 residues. The CDR3 DNA is TGTGCCAGTAGGAGAAGGGGGCACTACGAGCAGTACTTC. Amino acids: CASRRRGHYEQYF.

The V gene is TRBV5-6, the J gene TRBJ1-6, with D perhaps matching TRBD1 (6 bases). The CDR3 has 18 residues. Trimming cost V 4 bases and J 0 bases, with 17 bases left between them. CDR1 SGHDT and CDR2 YYEEEE come from the germline V gene. The CDR3 loop reads CASSRPKDSSSYNSPLHF. The DNA of the CDR3 is TGTGCCAGCAGCCGCCCAAAGGACAGCAGCTCCTATAATTCACCCCTCCACTTT.

The chain links TRBV28 to TRBJ1-5, with D possibly being TRBD1 (5 bases). V shed 3 bases and J shed 0 bases, with 9 bases lying between them. Per the germline V gene, CDR1 is MDHEN and CDR2 is SYDVKM. This CDR3 spans 15 amino acids. CDR3 sequence (DNA): TGTGCCAGCAGTTTGGGGGGATATAGCAATCAGCCCCAGCATTTT. It encodes CASSLGGYSNQPQHF.

V usage is TRBV5-6 and J usage is TRBJ2-7; maybe TRBD1 (5 bases). Germline CDR1 SGHDT, CDR2 YYEEEE. The V gene lost 4 bases and the J gene lost 1 base, with 12 bases spanning the gap. CDR3 length: 14 residues. The CDR3, as DNA: TGTGCCAGCAGCGCCGGTAGGGGATCCTACGAGCAGTACTTC. Translating gives CASSAGRGSYEQYF.

The chain couples TRBV9 to TRBJ1-2; TRBD1 aligns across 8 bases. With V trimmed by 4 bases and J by 5 bases, 19 bases remained unmatched. Germline V lookup: CDR1 SGDLS, CDR2 YYNGEE. The CDR3 runs to 18 residues. The CDR3 DNA reads TGTGCCAGCAGCTCAGGAGGAGGACAGGGCCAGGGAAATTATGGCTACACCTTC. This gives the protein CASSSGGGQGQGNYGYTF.

This rearrangement joins TRBV9 to TRBJ2-5; TRBD2 aligns across 15 bases. The CDR3 is made up of 16 amino acids. Germline assignment: CDR1 SGDLS and CDR2 YYNGEE. V was clipped by 3 bases and J by 5 bases; unmatched bases: 5. CDR3 region: CASSEGLAGGGETQYF. Written as DNA, the CDR3 is TGTGCCAGCAGCGAGGGACTAGCGGGGGGCGGGGAGACCCAGTACTTC.

This chain links TRBV27 with TRBJ2-5; 11 bases fit TRBD2. CDR3 size: 15 residues. Germline assignment: CDR1 MNHEY and CDR2 SMNVEV (reference sequence). Unmatched junction bases numbered 8, after V lost 5 bases and J lost 6 bases. CDR3 nucleotide sequence: TGTGCCAGCAGTGATTCTAGCGGGGGGCTAAAGACCCAGTACTTC. Translating gives CASSDSSGGLKTQYF.

The chain combines TRBV6-1 with TRBJ2-2, with 7 bases that match TRBD1. There are 16 residues in the CDR3. Germline loops: CDR1 MNHNS, CDR2 SASEGT. J lost 7 bases, V lost 6 bases, and 14 bases had no gene match. The CDR3 reads CASSELGTGDFGELFF. The CDR3, as DNA: TGTGCCAGCAGCGAACTCGGCACAGGGGATTTCGGGGAGCTGTTTTTT.

The chain employs TRBV6-5 and TRBJ1-2, with D perhaps matching TRBD1 (5 bases). V lost 6 bases, J lost 7 bases, and 18 bases lay in between. The germline gives CDR1 MNHEY, CDR2 SVGAGI. The CDR3 is 14 amino acids. Here the CDR3 DNA reads TGTGCCAGCAGCCCGTCGGGGGGAGAGGGTGGCTACACCTTC. It yields the protein CASSPSGGEGGYTF.

The V and J genes are TRBV6-5 and TRBJ1-6, with TRBD1 identical over 10 bases. This CDR3 region has 15 residues. Germline CDR1 reads MNHEY; CDR2 reads SVGAGI. The V segment lost 6 bases and the J segment 7 bases; nucleotides outside the gene matches: 6. The chain's CDR3 is CASRTGGILNSPLHF. The CDR3 DNA sequence: TGTGCCAGCAGGACAGGGGGCATTTTAAATTCACCCCTCCACTTT.

The rearrangement joins TRBV19 to TRBJ2-5, with 10 bases fitting TRBD2. The CDR3 has 15 amino acids. The trim removed 6 bases at V and 5 bases at J, leaving 9 bases unmatched. The germline V gene encodes CDR1 LNHDA and CDR2 SQIVND (reference sequence). CDR3: CASRTTGTSVETQYF. CDR3 coding DNA: TGTGCCAGTAGGACTACCGGGACTAGCGTGGAGACCCAGTACTTC.

Here the CDR3 DNA reads TGTGCCAGCAGCTTTTTCGGTCGCGGGGAGCTGTTTTTT. Its translation: CASSFFGRGELFF. V and J are TRBV7-3 and TRBJ2-2, with unresolved D. CDR1 is SGHTA and CDR2 is FQGTGA in the germline V gene. The ends were cut back, 3 bases at V and 7 bases at J, with 9 bases in the middle. This CDR3 has 13 amino acids.

The V and J genes are TRBV7-6 and TRBJ2-3, with 12 bases lining up with TRBD2. The germline V gene has CDR1 SGHVS and CDR2 FNYEAQ. Trimming at V came to 5 bases and at J to 2 bases, leaving 8 bases not matched to a gene. This CDR3 comprises 17 residues. DNA for the CDR3: TGTGCCAGCAGCCCCTCGACTAGCGGGGGCTCCACAGATACGCAGTATTTT. Translation: CASSPSTSGGSTDTQYF.

The chain links TRBV12-3 or TRBV12-4 to TRBJ2-7; maybe TRBD1 (6 bases). The CDR3 spans 13 residues. Between the trimmed V and J ends, which lost 2 bases and 4 bases, there was a span of 9 bases. The CDR3 loop reads CASSLHTGYEQYF. CDR3 in DNA: TGTGCCAGCAGTTTACACACAGGGTACGAGCAGTACTTC.

This chain connects TRBV6-5 to TRBJ1-6, with no clear D. Germline loops: CDR1 MNHEY, CDR2 SVGAGI. CDR3 length equals 13 residues. V was clipped by 7 bases and J by 7 bases, with 11 bases between them. CDR3 sequence (DNA): TGTGCCAGCACCCCGATCGGGAATTCACCCCTCCACTTT. Its translation: CASTPIGNSPLHF.

This chain links TRBV27 with TRBJ2-3; 8 bases align to TRBD2. This CDR3 has 11 amino acids. Trimming removed 11 bases from V and 5 bases from J; junction bases left unmatched: 3. Germline CDR1 and CDR2: MNHEY and SMNVEV (reference sequence). CDR3 nucleotide sequence: TGTGCCGTTCTAGCGGGAGATACGCAGTATTTT. It encodes CAVLAGDTQYF.

This clone has a handful of counts. This chain links TRBV18 with TRBJ2-1, with TRBD1 identical over 11 bases. The CDR3 length is 15 residues. With 3 bases clipped from V and 7 bases from J, the junction kept 5 bases outside the gene matches. Per germline, CDR1 KGHSH and CDR2 LQKENI. The CDR3 coding sequence is TGTGCCAGCTCACCCGGACAGGGGGCTATGAATGAGCAGTTCTTC. Translating it yields CASSPGQGAMNEQFF.

This clone was seen more than once but under ten times. The genes are TRBV6-5 and TRBJ2-2; D possibly corresponds to TRBD1 (5 bases). The CDR3 consists of 15 residues. V was cut by 5 bases and J by 5 bases, with 15 bases left in between. Germline CDR1 reads MNHEY; CDR2 reads SVGAGI. The DNA for the CDR3 is TGTGCCAGCAGTCCACAAAGCGCAGGGACCGGGGAGCTGTTTTTT. Translation: CASSPQSAGTGELFF.

The chain joins TRBV7-9 to TRBJ2-2; no definite D call. This CDR3 is built from 15 residues. CDR1 SEHNR and CDR2 FQNEAQ come from the germline V gene (reference sequence). V was clipped by 1 base and J by 1 base, with 7 bases between them. For the CDR3, the DNA is TGTGCCAGCAGCTTAGTAACAGTGAACACCGGGGAGCTGTTTTTT. It specifies CASSLVTVNTGELFF.